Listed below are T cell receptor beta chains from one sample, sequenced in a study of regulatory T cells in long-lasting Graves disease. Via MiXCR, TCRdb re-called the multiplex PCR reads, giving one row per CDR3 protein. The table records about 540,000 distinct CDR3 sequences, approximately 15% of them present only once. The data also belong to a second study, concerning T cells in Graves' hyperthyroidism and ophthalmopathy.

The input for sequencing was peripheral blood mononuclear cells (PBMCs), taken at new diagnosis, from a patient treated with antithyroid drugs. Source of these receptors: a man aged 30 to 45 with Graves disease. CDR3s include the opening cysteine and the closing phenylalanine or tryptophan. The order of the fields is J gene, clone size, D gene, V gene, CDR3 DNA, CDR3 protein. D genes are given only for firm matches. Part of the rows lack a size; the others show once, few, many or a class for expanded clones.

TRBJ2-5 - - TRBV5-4 TGTGCCAGCAGCTTGGACGGTGGGGCCCAGTACTTC CASSLDGGAQYF
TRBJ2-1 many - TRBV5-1 TGCGCCAGCAGCTTTCTCCGGACGAGCTCCTACAATGAGCAGTTCTTC CASSFLRTSSYNEQFF
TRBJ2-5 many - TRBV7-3 TGTGCCAGCAGCTTAATGTCGGCGGAGACCCAGTACTTC CASSLMSAETQYF
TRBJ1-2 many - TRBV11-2 TGTGCCAGCAGCTTAGGAGGTTCGGGCGGCTACACCTTC CASSLGGSGGYTF
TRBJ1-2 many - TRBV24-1 TGTGCCACCAGTTCTAATAACTATGGCTACACCTTC CATSSNNYGYTF
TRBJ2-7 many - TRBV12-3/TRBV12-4 TGTGCCAGCAGTCAAACAGGGTGGGGAACCTACGAGCAGTACTTC CASSQTGWGTYEQYF
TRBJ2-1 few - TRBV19 TGTGCCAGTAGTGTCACCAGGGTAAATGAGCAGTTCTTC CASSVTRVNEQFF
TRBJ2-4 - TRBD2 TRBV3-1 TGTGCCAGCAGCCAAGCACTCTCTAGCGGACTAGCCAAAAACATTCAGTACTTC CASSQALSSGLAKNIQYF
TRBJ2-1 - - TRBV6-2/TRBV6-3 TGTGCCAGCAGTTACCGCGCAGGTTATGAGCAGTTCTTC CASSYRAGYEQFF
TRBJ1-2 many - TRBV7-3 TGTGCCAGCAGCCCCTCGGGGGGATACTATGGCTACACCTTC CASSPSGGYYGYTF
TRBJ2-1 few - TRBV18 TGTGCCAGCTCACCCGGGACACGCGAATACAATGAGCAGTTCTTC CASSPGTREYNEQFF
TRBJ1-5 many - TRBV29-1 TGCAGCGTCGACGGCGGGCGGCCCCAGCATTTT CSVDGGRPQHF
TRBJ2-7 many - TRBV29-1 TGCAGCGCCAGCCGGGACGCATCCTACGAGCAGTACTTC CSASRDASYEQYF
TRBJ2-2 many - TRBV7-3 TGTGCCAGCAGCCGCCTCGGGACTCAGAACACCGGGGAGCTGTTTTTT CASSRLGTQNTGELFF
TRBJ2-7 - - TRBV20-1 TGCAGTGCCACCGGACAGGGAGGGTCGTACGAGCAGTACTTC CSATGQGGSYEQYF
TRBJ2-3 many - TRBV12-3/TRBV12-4 TGTGCCAGCAGTTTGAGTGGGAGTGGAGATACGCAGTATTTT CASSLSGSGDTQYF
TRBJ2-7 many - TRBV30 TGTGCCTGGAGTGTACTTGACGAGCAGTACTTC CAWSVLDEQYF
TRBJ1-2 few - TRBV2 - CASLTGPSYGCTF
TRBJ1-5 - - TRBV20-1 TGCGGTGCTCGGGGGGGGGGATTAGGACAGCCCCAGCATTTT CGARGGGLGQPQHF
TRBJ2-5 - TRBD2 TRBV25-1 TGTGCCACTACAGGACTAGCGAGGGGAGAGACCCAGTACTTC CATTGLARGETQYF
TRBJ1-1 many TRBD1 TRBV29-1 TGCAGCGTAGTCACAGGGGGCAACACTGAAGCTTTCTTT CSVVTGGNTEAFF
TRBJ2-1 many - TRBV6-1 TGTGCCAGCAGTCCCGGGGACAATGAGCAGTTCTTC CASSPGDNEQFF
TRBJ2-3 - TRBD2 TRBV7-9 TGTGCCAGCAGCCGACCGGGACTAGTGGGAGATACGCAGTATTTT CASSRPGLVGDTQYF
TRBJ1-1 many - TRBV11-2 TGTGCCAGCAGCTTCCGTTTGGGAACTGAAGCTTTCTTT CASSFRLGTEAFF
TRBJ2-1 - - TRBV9 TGTGCCAGCAGCGTAGATGCAGTAACCTACAATGAGCAGTTCTTC CASSVDAVTYNEQFF
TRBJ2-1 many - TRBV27 TGTGCCAGCACTTCAACCCCATCAGGGGCGCTTAGGAATGAGCAGTTCTTC CASTSTPSGALRNEQFF
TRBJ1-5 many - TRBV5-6 TGTGCCAGCAGCTTGGGCGTGATATGGGGAGATCAGCCCCAGCATTTT CASSLGVIWGDQPQHF
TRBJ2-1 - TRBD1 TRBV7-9 TGTGCCAGCAGCTTAGGACCCGTCCGTAGGGACAGGGGGGAGAATGAGCAGTTCTTC CASSLGPVRRDRGENEQFF
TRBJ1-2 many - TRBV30 TGTGCCTGGGATCCAGGGGATGGTAACTATGGCTACACCTTC CAWDPGDGNYGYTF
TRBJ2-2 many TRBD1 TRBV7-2 TGTGCCAGCGGCGGACAGGGCGGCGGGGAGCTGTTTTTT CASGGQGGGELFF
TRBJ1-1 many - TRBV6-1 TGTGCCAGCACCCTATCGAACACTGAAGCTTTCTTT CASTLSNTEAFF
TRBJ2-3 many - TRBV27 TGTGCCAGCGGCGAACTTGGCACAGATACGCAGTATTTT CASGELGTDTQYF
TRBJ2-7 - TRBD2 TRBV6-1 TGTGCCAGCAGTGCACGGACTAGCGGGAGGGCCTCTCTCGAGCAGTACTTC CASSARTSGRASLEQYF
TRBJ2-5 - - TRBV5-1 TGCGCCAGCAGTTTCCGGGTAAACCAAGAGACCCAGTACTTC CASSFRVNQETQYF
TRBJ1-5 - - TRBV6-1 TGTGCCAGCAAGACCGGAACAGGGTCAAGTCAGCCCCAGCATTTT CASKTGTGSSQPQHF
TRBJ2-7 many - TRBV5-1 TGCGCCAGCAGCTTGGTCGGCGAGCAGTACTTC CASSLVGEQYF
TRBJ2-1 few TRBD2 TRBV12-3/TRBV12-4 TGTGCCAGCAGTTTGACTAGCGGGAGTGATGAGCAGTTCTTC CASSLTSGSDEQFF
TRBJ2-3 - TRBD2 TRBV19 TGTGCCAGTGCGGGAGACGGAGATACGCAGTATTTT CASAGDGDTQYF
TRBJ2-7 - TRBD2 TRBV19 TGTGCCAGTACCAAGGAGCTAGCGGGAGGCGAGCAGTACTTC CASTKELAGGEQYF
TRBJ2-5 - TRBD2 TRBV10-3 TGTGCCATCAGTACGACTAGCGGAGAGACCCAGTACTTC CAISTTSGETQYF